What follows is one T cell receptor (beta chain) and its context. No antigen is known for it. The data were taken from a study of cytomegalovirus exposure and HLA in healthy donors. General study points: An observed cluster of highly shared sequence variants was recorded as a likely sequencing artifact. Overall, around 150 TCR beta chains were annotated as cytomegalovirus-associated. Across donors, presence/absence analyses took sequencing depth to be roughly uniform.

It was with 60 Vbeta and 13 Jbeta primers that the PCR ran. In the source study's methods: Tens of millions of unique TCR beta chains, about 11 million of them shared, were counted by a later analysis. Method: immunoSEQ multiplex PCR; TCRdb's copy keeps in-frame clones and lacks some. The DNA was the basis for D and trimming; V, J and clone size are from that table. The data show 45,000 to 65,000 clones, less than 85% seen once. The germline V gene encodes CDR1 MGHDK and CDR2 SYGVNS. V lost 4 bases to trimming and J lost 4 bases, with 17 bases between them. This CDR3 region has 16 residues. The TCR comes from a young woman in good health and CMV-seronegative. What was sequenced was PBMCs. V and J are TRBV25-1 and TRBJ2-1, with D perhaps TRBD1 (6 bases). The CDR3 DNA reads TGTGCCAGCAGTGCACCGAAAGGACAGCCTTACAATGAGCAGTTCTTC. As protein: CASSAPKGQPYNEQFF.